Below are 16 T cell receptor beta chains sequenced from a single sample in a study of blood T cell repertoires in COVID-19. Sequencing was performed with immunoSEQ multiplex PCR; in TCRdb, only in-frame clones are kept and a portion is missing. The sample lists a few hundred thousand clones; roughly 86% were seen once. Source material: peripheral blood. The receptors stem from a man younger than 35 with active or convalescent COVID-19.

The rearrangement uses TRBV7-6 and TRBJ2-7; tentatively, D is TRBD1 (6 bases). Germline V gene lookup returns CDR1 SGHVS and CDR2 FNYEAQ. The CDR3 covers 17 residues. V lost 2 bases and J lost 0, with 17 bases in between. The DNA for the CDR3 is TGTGCCAGCAGCTTACCCAAGTTTACAGGGATCTCCTACGAGCAGTACTTC. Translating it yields CASSLPKFTGISYEQYF. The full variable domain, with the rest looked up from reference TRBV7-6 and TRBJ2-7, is GAGVSQSPRYKVTKRGQDVALRCDPISGHVSLYWYRQALGQGPEFLTYFNYEAQQDKSGLPNDRFSAERPEGSISTLTIQRTEQRDSAMYRCASSLPKFTGISYEQYFGPGTRLTVT.

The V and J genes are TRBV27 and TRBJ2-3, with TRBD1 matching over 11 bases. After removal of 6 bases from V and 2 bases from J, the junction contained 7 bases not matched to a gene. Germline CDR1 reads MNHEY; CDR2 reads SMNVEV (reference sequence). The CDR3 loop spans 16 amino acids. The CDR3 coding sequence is TGTGCCAGCAGGATTGGGGACAGGGGGATCACAGATACGCAGTATTTT. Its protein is CASRIGDRGITDTQYF.

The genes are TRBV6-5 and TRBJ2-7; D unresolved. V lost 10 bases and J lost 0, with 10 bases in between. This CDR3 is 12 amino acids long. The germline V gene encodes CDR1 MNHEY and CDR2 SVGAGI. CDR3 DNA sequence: TGTGCCATCGACTCCAGCTCCTACGAGCAGTACTTC. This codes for CAIDSSSYEQYF.

CDR3 loop: CASSRTANQPQHF. CDR3 sequence (DNA): TGTGCCAGTAGTCGGACAGCTAATCAGCCCCAGCATTTT. The chain carries TRBV19 and TRBJ1-5, with D possibly being TRBD1 (6 bases). CDR1 is LNHDA, CDR2 SQIVND, per germline (reference sequence). This CDR3 is 13 amino acids long. Trimming left V 5 bases short and J 4 bases short, with 9 bases between.

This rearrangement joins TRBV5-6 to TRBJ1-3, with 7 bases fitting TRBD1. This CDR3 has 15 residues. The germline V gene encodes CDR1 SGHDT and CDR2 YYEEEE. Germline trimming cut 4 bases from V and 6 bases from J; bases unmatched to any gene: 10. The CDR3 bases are TGTGCCAGCAGCCCCCGACAGGGATTAAAAAACACCATATATTTT. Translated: CASSPRQGLKNTIYF.

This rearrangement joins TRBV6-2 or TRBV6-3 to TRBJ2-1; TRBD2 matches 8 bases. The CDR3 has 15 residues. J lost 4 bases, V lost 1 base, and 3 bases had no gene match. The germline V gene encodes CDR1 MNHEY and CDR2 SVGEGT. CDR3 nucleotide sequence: TGTGCCAGCAGTTACTTGGCGGGGGGTTACAATGAGCAGTTCTTC. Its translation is CASSYLAGGYNEQFF.

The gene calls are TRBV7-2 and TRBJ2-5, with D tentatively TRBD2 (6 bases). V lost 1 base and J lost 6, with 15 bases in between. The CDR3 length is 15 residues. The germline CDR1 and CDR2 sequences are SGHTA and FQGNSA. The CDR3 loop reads CASSLGLWGEKTQYF. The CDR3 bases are TGTGCCAGCAGCTTAGGATTATGGGGGGAAAAGACCCAGTACTTC.

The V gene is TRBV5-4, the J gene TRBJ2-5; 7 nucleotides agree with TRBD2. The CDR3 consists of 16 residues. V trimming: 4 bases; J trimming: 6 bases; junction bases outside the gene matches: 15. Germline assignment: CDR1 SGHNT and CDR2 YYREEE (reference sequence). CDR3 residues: CASSPRGAGNLKTQYF. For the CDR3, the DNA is TGTGCCAGCAGCCCGCGGGGAGCGGGGAATCTGAAGACCCAGTACTTC.

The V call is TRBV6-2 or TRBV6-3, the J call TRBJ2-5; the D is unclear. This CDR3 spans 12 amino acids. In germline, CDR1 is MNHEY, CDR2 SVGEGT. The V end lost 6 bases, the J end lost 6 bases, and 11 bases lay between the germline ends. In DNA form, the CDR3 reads TGTGCCAGCAGCGATAGCTTGAAGACCCAGTACTTC. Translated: CASSDSLKTQYF.

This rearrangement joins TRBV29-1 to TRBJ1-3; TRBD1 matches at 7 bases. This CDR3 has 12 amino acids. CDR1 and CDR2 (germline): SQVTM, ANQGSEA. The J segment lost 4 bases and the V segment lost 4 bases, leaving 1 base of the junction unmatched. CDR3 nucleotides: TGCAGCGTTGGACAGGGAGGAAACACCATATATTTT. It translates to CSVGQGGNTIYF.

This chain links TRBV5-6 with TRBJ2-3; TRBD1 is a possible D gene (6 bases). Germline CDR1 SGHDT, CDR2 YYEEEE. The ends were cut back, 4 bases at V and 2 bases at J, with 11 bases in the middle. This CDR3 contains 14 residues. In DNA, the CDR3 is TGTGCCAGCAGCCCTTCAGGGGACACAGATACGCAGTATTTT. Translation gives CASSPSGDTDTQYF.

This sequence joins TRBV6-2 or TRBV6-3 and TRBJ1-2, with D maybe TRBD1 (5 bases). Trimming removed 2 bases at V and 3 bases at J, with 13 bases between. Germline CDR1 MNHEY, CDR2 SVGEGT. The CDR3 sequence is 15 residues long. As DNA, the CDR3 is TGTGCCAGCAGTTACGGTCAGGGCATTGACTATGGCTACACCTTC. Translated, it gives CASSYGQGIDYGYTF.

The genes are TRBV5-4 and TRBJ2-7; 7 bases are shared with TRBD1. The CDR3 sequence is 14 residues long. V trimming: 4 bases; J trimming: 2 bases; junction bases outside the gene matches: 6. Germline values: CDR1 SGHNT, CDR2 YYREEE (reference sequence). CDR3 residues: CASSTGTETYEQYF. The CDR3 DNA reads TGTGCCAGCAGCACCGGGACAGAGACCTACGAGCAGTACTTC. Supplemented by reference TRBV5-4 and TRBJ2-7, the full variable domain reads ETGVTQSPTHLIKTRGQQVTLRCSSQSGHNTVSWYQQALGQGPQFIFQYYREEENGRGNFPPRFSGLQFPNYSSELNVNALELDDSALYLCASSTGTETYEQYFGPGTRLTVT.

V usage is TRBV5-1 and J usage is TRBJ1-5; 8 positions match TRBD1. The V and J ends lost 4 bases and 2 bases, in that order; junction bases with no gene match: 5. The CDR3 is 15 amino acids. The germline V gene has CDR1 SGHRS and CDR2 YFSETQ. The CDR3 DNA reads TGCGCCAGCAGCGACGACAGGGGAGGCAATCAGCCCCAGCATTTT. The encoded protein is CASSDDRGGNQPQHF.

The CDR3 region has the DNA TGTGCCAGCAGCTTCGCGGGGGGGCTAGGTCGTGAGACCCAGTACTTC. It translates to CASSFAGGLGRETQYF. The chain links TRBV7-2 to TRBJ2-5; 9 positions agree with TRBD2. This CDR3 comprises 16 residues. Germline trimming cut 3 bases from V and 5 bases from J; bases unmatched to any gene: 10. The germline CDR1 and CDR2 sequences are SGHTA and FQGNSA.

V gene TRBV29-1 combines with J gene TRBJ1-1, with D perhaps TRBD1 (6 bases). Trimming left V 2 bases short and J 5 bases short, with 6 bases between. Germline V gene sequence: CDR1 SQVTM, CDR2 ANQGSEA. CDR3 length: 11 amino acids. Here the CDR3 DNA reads TGCAGCGTTGAACAGGGGACTGAAGCTTTCTTT. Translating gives CSVEQGTEAFF.